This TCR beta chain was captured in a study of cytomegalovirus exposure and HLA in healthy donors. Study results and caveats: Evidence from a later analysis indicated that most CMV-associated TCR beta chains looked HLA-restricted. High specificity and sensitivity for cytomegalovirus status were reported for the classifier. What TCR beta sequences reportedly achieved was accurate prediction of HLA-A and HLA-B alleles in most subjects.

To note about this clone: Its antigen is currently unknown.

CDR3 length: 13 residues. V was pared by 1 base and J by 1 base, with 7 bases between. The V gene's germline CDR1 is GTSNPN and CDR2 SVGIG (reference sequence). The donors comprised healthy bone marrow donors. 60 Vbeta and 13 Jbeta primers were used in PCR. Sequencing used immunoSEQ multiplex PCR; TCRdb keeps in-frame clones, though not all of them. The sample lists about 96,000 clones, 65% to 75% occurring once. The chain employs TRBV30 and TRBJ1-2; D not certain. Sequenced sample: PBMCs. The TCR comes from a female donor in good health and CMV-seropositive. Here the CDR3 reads CAWSAEGNYGYTF. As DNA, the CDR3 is TGTGCCTGGAGTGCGGAGGGTAACTATGGCTACACCTTC.